Described below is a single TCR beta chain sequence and its context. The antigen is undetermined. The data were taken from a study of post-analysis software for immune sequencing data. Study summary: Included among the disease courses, which were recorded for the cohort, were relapsing-remitting, secondary progressive and progressive-relapsing multiple sclerosis. Study-wide points: There were four or five TRBV segments more frequent in patients than controls, and TRBV5-6, TRBV5-1 and TRBV20-1 were among them.

Germline V gives CDR1 SGHTA, CDR2 FQGNSA. CDR3 length: 14 residues. Trimming shortened V by 8 bases and J by 2 bases, and 10 bases separated the two germline ends. Unique molecular identifiers were built into the TCR beta cDNA libraries. TCRdb reanalysed the PCR reads using MiXCR and keeps one entry per CDR3 protein. The sample has 450,000 or so distinct CDR3 sequences; approximately 45% are singletons. This TCR was sampled from a girl aged 5-17 years with multiple sclerosis. The chain links TRBV7-2 to TRBJ2-6, with D uncertain. The sample taken for sequencing was blood. The CDR3 DNA reads TGTGCCAGCGTTTACGGAGCTGGGGCCAACGTCCTGACTTTC. This codes for CASVYGAGANVLTF.